The 23 T cell receptor beta chains listed next were all sequenced from one sample in a study of T cell changes during pregnancy in multiple sclerosis (dated by TCRdb to the late 2010s). The library was made by the immunoSEQ multiplex PCR assay. TCRdb holds this immuneACCESS table with in-frame rearrangements only. Some clones are missing; in checked studies, unresolved V genes explain under half, and the rest has no known cause. The sample includes just over 65,000 clones, with roughly 89% observed a single time. The ten largest clones add up to 0.7% to 0.95% of the sample. Sequencing used peripheral blood, obtained in the second trimester of pregnancy. The receptors shown here come from a female donor with multiple sclerosis, enrolled in a pregnancy study.

V usage is TRBV27 and J usage is TRBJ1-1; 8 bases are a match to TRBD1. V shed 4 bases, J shed 3 bases, and the junction held 13 bases outside the gene matches. CDR3 length: 17 amino acids. CDR1 and CDR2 (germline): MNHEY, SMNVEV (reference sequence). As DNA, the CDR3 is TGTGCCAGCAGTTCTTATCGGACAGGGCAGTATCACACTGAAGCTTTCTTT. Residues: CASSSYRTGQYHTEAFF.

The rearrangement uses TRBV11-2 and TRBJ2-7; TRBD1 matches at 10 bases. This CDR3 has 15 residues. Germline values: CDR1 SGHAT, CDR2 FQNNGV. Trimming at V came to 1 base and at J to 2 bases, leaving 2 bases not matched to a gene. The CDR3 DNA follows: TGTGCCAGCAGCTTAGGGACAGGGGGTACCTACGAGCAGTACTTC. Translating gives CASSLGTGGTYEQYF. Complete variable domain (other parts from reference TRBV11-2 and TRBJ2-7): EAGVAQSPRYKIIEKRQSVAFWCNPISGHATLYWYQQILGQGPKLLIQFQNNGVVDDSQLPKDRFSAERLKGVDSTLKIQPAKLEDSAVYLCASSLGTGGTYEQYFGPGTRLTVT.

The chain carries TRBV15 and TRBJ1-5; a weak D match, TRBD1 (5 bases). Trimming stripped 4 bases from V and 14 bases from J, with 15 bases between. The CDR3 loop spans 12 amino acids. Germline V gene lookup returns CDR1 LNHNV and CDR2 YYDKDF (reference sequence). In DNA, the CDR3 is TGTGCCACCAGCACCGCTACCGGGGGAAAGCATTTT. As protein: CATSTATGGKHF.

The rearrangement uses TRBV27 and TRBJ2-3; maybe TRBD2 (6 bases). This CDR3 has 13 amino acids. CDR1 and CDR2 from the germline V gene are MNHEY and SMNVEV (reference sequence). Trimming shortened V by 7 bases and J by 5 bases, and 13 bases separated the two germline ends. In DNA form, the CDR3 reads TGTGCCAGCAACCGAGGGAGGCTAGATACGCAGTATTTT. Its protein product is CASNRGRLDTQYF.

The chain joins TRBV7-2 to TRBJ2-2; a possible D gene is TRBD1 (6 bases). Trimming took 4 bases from V and 0 from J, leaving 9 bases between them. From germline, CDR1 is SGHTA and CDR2 FQGNSA. This CDR3 is 15 amino acids long. The CDR3 region is CASSSRGANTGELFF. The CDR3 bases are TGTGCCAGCAGCTCCAGGGGTGCGAACACCGGGGAGCTGTTTTTT. The full variable domain, completed using reference TRBV7-2 and TRBJ2-2, is GAGVSQSPSNKVTEKGKDVELRCDPISGHTALYWYRQSLGQGLEFLIYFQGNSAPDKSGLPSDRFSAERTGGSVSTLTIQRTQQEDSAVYLCASSSRGANTGELFFGEGSRLTVL.

In DNA form, the CDR3 reads TGTGCCAGCAGTTACTGGGGGGGGATGAACACTGAAGCTTTCTTT. Protein sequence: CASSYWGGMNTEAFF. The chain combines TRBV6-5 with TRBJ1-1; possible D gene TRBD1, 5 bases. Looked up from germline, CDR1 is MNHEY and CDR2 is SVGAGI. The CDR3 covers 15 residues. V dropped 1 base and J dropped 0 bases, with 9 bases sitting between them.

This clone showed up just once. V and J are TRBV27 and TRBJ1-3; 8 bases agree with TRBD1. Trimming at V came to 5 bases and at J to 0 bases, leaving 3 bases not matched to a gene. The length of the CDR3 is 15 residues. Germline V lookup: CDR1 MNHEY, CDR2 SMNVEV (reference sequence). The DNA for the CDR3 is TGTGCCAGCAGTGACACAGGGGGCTCTGGAAACACCATATATTTT. Translating gives CASSDTGGSGNTIYF.

This clone came up once. The CDR3 here is CASSQGVDGQGILGNQPQHF. The CDR3 nucleotides read TGCGCCAGCAGCCAAGGGGTGGATGGACAGGGTATACTTGGAAATCAGCCCCAGCATTTT. The chain has TRBV4-3 and TRBJ1-5; TRBD1 matches 8 bases. CDR1 and CDR2 (germline): LGHNA, YSLEER. This CDR3 has 20 residues. Unmatched junction bases numbered 18, after V lost 1 base and J lost 4 bases.

V and J are TRBV4-2 and TRBJ2-1; 10 positions match TRBD2. V lost 4 bases and J lost 3; bases outside the gene matches: 3. Per germline, CDR1 LGHNA and CDR2 YNFKEQ. The length of the CDR3 is 15 residues. The CDR3 DNA follows: TGTGCCAGCAGCCCCCGGACTAGCGGCTACAATGAGCAGTTCTTC. Protein sequence: CASSPRTSGYNEQFF.

This chain's CDR3 is CASSPQAGGNQPQHF. CDR3 in DNA: TGTGCCAGCTCACCCCAGGCTGGCGGCAATCAGCCCCAGCATTTT. This chain connects TRBV18 to TRBJ1-5; D unclear. Trimming left V 3 bases short and J 2 bases short, with 11 bases between. The CDR3 totals 15 residues. CDR1 is KGHSH and CDR2 is LQKENI in the germline V gene.

The chain links TRBV7-9 to TRBJ1-6; 7 bases are shared with TRBD1. V dropped 5 bases and J dropped 2; count of bases not matched to a gene: 6. The germline V gene has CDR1 SEHNR and CDR2 FQNEAQ (reference sequence). The length of the CDR3 is 16 residues. CDR3 residues: CASSHRQGPYNSPLHF. CDR3 in DNA: TGTGCCAGCAGCCACAGACAGGGCCCCTATAATTCACCCCTCCACTTT.

The chain joins TRBV4-3 to TRBJ1-2, with 7 nucleotides matching TRBD1. Germline V gene data show CDR1 as LGHNA and CDR2 as YSLEER. CDR3 length equals 15 residues. V lost 4 bases, J lost 1 base, and 6 bases stayed unmatched. CDR3 sequence reads: CASSRNRDSNYGYTF. CDR3 bases: TGCGCCAGCAGCCGAAACCGGGACAGTAACTATGGCTACACCTTC.

This chain joins TRBV25-1 and TRBJ2-7, with unresolved D. CDR3 length: 15 residues. Germline CDR1 reads MGHDK; CDR2 reads SYGVNS. V dropped 1 base and J dropped 0 bases, with 10 bases sitting between them. The CDR3 loop reads CASSEFRRNSYEQYF. The CDR3 region has the DNA TGTGCCAGCAGTGAATTTAGGCGGAACTCCTACGAGCAGTACTTC.

In nucleotides, the CDR3 is TGTGCCAGCAGCTACCATCGGGAGACCCAGTACTTC. Translating it yields CASSYHRETQYF. V usage is TRBV7-2 and J usage is TRBJ2-5; D not certain. The CDR3 covers 12 residues. Trimming removed 4 bases from V and 5 bases from J, with 8 bases in between. Germline V CDR1 and CDR2: SGHTA, FQGNSA.

This chain links TRBV7-9 with TRBJ2-1; 9 bases are shared with TRBD1. The germline V gene encodes CDR1 SEHNR and CDR2 FQNEAQ (reference sequence). This CDR3 has 15 residues. V shed 5 bases and J 7 bases; nucleotides not matched to a gene: 9. CDR3 loop: CASSSQRQGVNEQFF. CDR3 in DNA: TGTGCCAGCAGCAGCCAGAGACAGGGGGTGAATGAGCAGTTCTTC.

This chain uses TRBV27 with TRBJ1-3; 9 bases map to TRBD1. The CDR3 consists of 17 residues. V dropped 3 bases and J dropped 0; count of bases not matched to a gene: 6. Germline V gives CDR1 MNHEY, CDR2 SMNVEV (reference sequence). CDR3 coding DNA: TGTGCCAGCAGTTTGCCCGACAGGGGGTACTCTGGAAACACCATATATTTT. Amino acid sequence: CASSLPDRGYSGNTIYF.

J is TRBJ2-3 and V is TRBV7-3; D is undetermined. Germline V gives CDR1 SGHTA, CDR2 FQGTGA. Deletions cut 2 bases from V and 3 bases from J, with 12 bases between. This CDR3 region has 15 residues. In DNA, the CDR3 is TGTGCCAGCAGCTTACGCGGCTTACCGACAGATACGCAGTATTTT. Encoded protein: CASSLRGLPTDTQYF.

The chain is built from TRBV30 and TRBJ2-7; 7 bases align to TRBD2. The CDR3 totals 14 residues. Per the germline V gene, CDR1 is GTSNPN and CDR2 is SVGIG (reference sequence). The V segment lost 0 bases and the J segment 6 bases; nucleotides outside the gene matches: 8. The CDR3 nucleotides read TGTGCCTGGAGTGTGGGAGGGGCCGGGCGCGAGCAGTACTTC. Encoded protein: CAWSVGGAGREQYF.

The chain links TRBV14 to TRBJ2-7; TRBD2 agrees at 8 bases. V lost 3 bases, J lost 6 bases, and 4 bases stayed unmatched. Per the germline V gene, CDR1 is SGHDN and CDR2 is FVKESK. The CDR3 spans 13 residues. In nucleotides, the CDR3 is TGTGCCAGCAGCCATCTCCGGGGGGGCGAGCAGTACTTC. Protein product: CASSHLRGGEQYF.

The CDR3 is CASSIGQGGTEAFF. CDR3 sequence (DNA): TGTGCCAGTAGTATAGGACAGGGGGGAACTGAAGCTTTCTTT. V is TRBV19 and J is TRBJ1-1; 9 bases align to TRBD1. The CDR3 length is 14 residues. Germline V lookup: CDR1 LNHDA, CDR2 SQIVND (reference sequence). Trimming cost V 1 base and J 5 bases; bases outside gene matches: 2. Based on the CDR3 plus reference TRBV19 and TRBJ1-1, the full variable domain is DGGITQSPKYLFRKEGQNVTLSCEQNLNHDAMYWYRQDPGQGLRLIYYSQIVNDFQKGDIAEGYSVSREKKESFPLTVTSAQKNPTAFYLCASSIGQGGTEAFFGQGTRLTVV.

The chain employs TRBV5-4 and TRBJ1-4; 9 bases align to TRBD1. V dropped 3 bases and J dropped 5; count of bases not matched to a gene: 5. This CDR3 comprises 15 residues. The germline V gene encodes CDR1 SGHNT and CDR2 YYREEE (reference sequence). CDR3 coding DNA: TGTGCCAGCAGCTCTACAGGGGGCGGCAATGAAAAACTGTTTTTT. Protein: CASSSTGGGNEKLFF.

The chain is built from TRBV4-2 and TRBJ2-3; 7 nucleotides agree with TRBD2. J was trimmed by 2 bases and V by 0 bases; bases with no gene match: 17. Germline CDR1 is LGHNA and CDR2 is YNFKEQ. The length of the CDR3 is 20 residues. Written as DNA, the CDR3 is TGTGCCAGCAGCCAAGAGGCCCTAATGCCCGGGGACTATTCCACAGATACGCAGTATTTT. Protein product: CASSQEALMPGDYSTDTQYF.

The CDR3 is CASSISGKYQETQYF. The CDR3 bases are TGTGCCAGCAGCATCTCAGGGAAGTACCAAGAGACCCAGTACTTC. The chain is built from TRBV5-4 and TRBJ2-5; a weak D match, TRBD1 (5 bases). The germline gives CDR1 SGHNT, CDR2 YYREEE (reference sequence). Trimming pared 4 bases from V and 0 bases from J, leaving 13 bases between. The CDR3 is 15 residues long.